This passage covers 25 T cell receptor beta chains from one sample sequenced in a study of shared clonotypes between healthy human individuals. TCRdb keeps only in-frame clones here, not all; method: immunoSEQ multiplex PCR. Of roughly 2,000,000 clones detected, 90% to 95% appear once; the ten largest clones hold around 1.7%. The naive CD8 subset, CD45RO-negative cells positively selected for CCR7, excluded terminally differentiated effector memory CD45RA+ cells. The sample taken for sequencing was naive CD8+ T cells from PBMCs. All receptors come from a man between 18 and 35 years old in good health. Some clones in this sample may be carry-over from other donors' samples.

Comments on this clone: Other DNA sequences within the sample encode an identical CDR3. This chain uses TRBV5-1 with TRBJ2-1; 9 nucleotides match TRBD2. V was clipped by 0 bases and J by 4 bases; unmatched bases: 2. This CDR3 contains 15 residues. Germline V gene sequence: CDR1 SGHRS, CDR2 YFSETQ. CDR3 coding DNA: TGCGCCAGCAGCTTGGCTAGCGGGACTTACAATGAGCAGTTCTTC. Translated: CASSLASGTYNEQFF.

This sequence joins TRBV14 and TRBJ2-7; D not certain. The V end was cut by 3 bases, the J end by 0 bases, with 9 bases between. This CDR3 has 14 residues. From germline, CDR1 is SGHDN and CDR2 FVKESK. DNA of the CDR3: TGTGCCAGCAGCCAGATTAGCAGCTCCTACGAGCAGTACTTC. Translating gives CASSQISSSYEQYF.

V is TRBV7-9 and J is TRBJ1-6; D is unresolved. V lost 6 bases and J 7 bases, leaving 7 bases between the germline ends. The germline CDR1 and CDR2 sequences are SEHNR and FQNEAQ (reference sequence). The CDR3 has 12 residues. CDR3 in amino acids: CASRITNSPLHF. In DNA form, the CDR3 reads TGTGCCAGCAGGATCACGAATTCACCCCTCCACTTT.

The V gene is TRBV6-5, the J gene TRBJ2-2; the D call may be TRBD1 or TRBD2 (5 bases each). Trimming shortened V by 3 bases and J by 7 bases, and 9 bases separated the two germline ends. This CDR3 has 13 residues. CDR1 and CDR2 (germline): MNHEY, SVGAGI. The CDR3 loop is CASSYTGGGELFF. The CDR3 region has the DNA TGTGCCAGCAGTTATACTGGGGGCGGGGAGCTGTTTTTT.

The V call is TRBV27, the J call TRBJ2-5; D unresolved. Germline V gives CDR1 MNHEY, CDR2 SMNVEV (reference sequence). The CDR3 is 12 residues long. The germline V and J ends were trimmed by 3 bases and 6 bases, with 8 bases remaining between them. CDR3 nucleotide sequence: TGTGCCAGCAGTTTCCAAGGACAGACCCAGTACTTC. Residues: CASSFQGQTQYF.

The genes are TRBV6-5 and TRBJ1-2; D gene uncertain. The V gene's germline CDR1 is MNHEY and CDR2 SVGAGI. The CDR3 covers 14 residues. Trimming shortened V by 5 bases and J by 4 bases, and 14 bases separated the two germline ends. CDR3 loop: CASSNIDYSYGYTF. CDR3 nucleotide sequence: TGTGCCAGCAGTAACATCGACTACAGCTATGGCTACACCTTC.

This chain links TRBV28 with TRBJ2-5; D possibly uses TRBD1 or TRBD2 (6 bases each). Germline V CDR1 and CDR2: MDHEN, SYDVKM. The CDR3 extends over 18 amino acids. With 2 bases removed from V and 10 bases from J, the gap between germline ends came to 29 bases. CDR3 bases: TGTGCCAGCAGTTTACTGCTCGGTAGCGGTCGCCCGGAGGGGGGCCAGTACTTC. It specifies CASSLLLGSGRPEGGQYF.

The V gene is TRBV27, the J gene TRBJ1-1; D unclear. The CDR3 runs to 15 residues. Germline CDR1 and CDR2: MNHEY and SMNVEV (reference sequence). Trimming shortened V by 2 bases and J by 5 bases, and 15 bases separated the two germline ends. The CDR3 spells CASSLRLGGGTEAFF. CDR3 DNA sequence: TGTGCCAGCAGTTTACGGTTGGGAGGCGGGACTGAAGCTTTCTTT.

V is TRBV9 and J is TRBJ2-1, with D perhaps matching TRBD1 or TRBD2 (5 bases each). There are 16 residues in the CDR3. Trimming shortened V by 3 bases and J by 2 bases, and 15 bases separated the two germline ends. The germline gives CDR1 SGDLS, CDR2 YYNGEE. The DNA of the CDR3 is TGTGCCAGCAGCGGCCGGGACCGAAGGCCCTACAATGAGCAGTTCTTC. This sequence encodes CASSGRDRRPYNEQFF. Filled out from reference TRBV9 and TRBJ2-1, the complete variable domain reads DSGVTQTPKHLITATGQRVTLRCSPRSGDLSVYWYQQSLDQGLQFLIQYYNGEERAKGNILERFSAQQFPDLHSELNLSSLELGDSALYFCASSGRDRRPYNEQFFGPGTRLTVL.

CDR3 DNA sequence: TGCGCCAGCAGCTTGACCTTAACCGGGCCCAACTCCTACGAGCAGTACTTC. Translating gives CASSLTLTGPNSYEQYF. The chain combines TRBV5-1 with TRBJ2-7; D not certain. V was shortened by 1 base and J by 0 bases, with 17 bases between the two germline ends. Per the germline V gene, CDR1 is SGHRS and CDR2 is YFSETQ. The CDR3 totals 17 residues.

The chain links TRBV9 to TRBJ1-4; D unresolved. Per germline, CDR1 SGDLS and CDR2 YYNGEE. This CDR3 contains 14 residues. Trimming cost V 0 bases and J 4 bases, with 7 bases left between them. The CDR3 here is CASSVEGINEKLFF. DNA for the CDR3: TGTGCCAGCAGCGTAGAAGGAATTAATGAAAAACTGTTTTTT.

The chain has TRBV4-1 and TRBJ2-6; D is unresolved. This CDR3 region has 18 residues. V was pared by 0 bases and J by 0 bases, with 12 bases between. Germline V lookup: CDR1 MGHRA, CDR2 YSYEKL. The CDR3 region has the DNA TGCGCCAGCAGCCAAGAAGCCGGACCATACTCTGGGGCCAACGTCCTGACTTTC. Amino acid sequence: CASSQEAGPYSGANVLTF.

In the case of this clone: The sample has other DNA sequences that encode this CDR3 too. The DNA for the CDR3 is TGTGCCAGCAGCTTAGGGGGTGAGCAGTTCTTC. Amino acid sequence: CASSLGGEQFF. The rearrangement joins TRBV11-2 to TRBJ2-1; no firm D call. V lost 1 base and J lost 9, with 4 bases in between. From germline, CDR1 is SGHAT and CDR2 FQNNGV. This CDR3 contains 11 residues.

The chain links TRBV11-2 to TRBJ2-7, with D possibly being TRBD1 or TRBD2 (5 bases each). The CDR3 has 11 residues. V shed 4 bases and J shed 11 bases, with 12 bases lying between them. Germline CDR1 is SGHAT and CDR2 is FQNNGV. CDR3 protein: CASSSTRGKYF. DNA for the CDR3: TGTGCCAGCAGCTCCACCCGGGGCAAGTACTTC.

The chain recombines TRBV28 with TRBJ2-7; 7 nucleotides line up with TRBD2. V gave up 3 bases and J gave up 7 bases; unmatched junction bases: 12. The CDR3 is 15 residues long. Germline lookup yields CDR1 MDHEN and CDR2 SYDVKM. This chain's CDR3 is CASSFSLAGEYEQYF. DNA of the CDR3: TGTGCCAGCAGTTTCTCCCTTGCGGGAGAGTATGAGCAGTACTTC.

About this clone itself: This specimen includes other DNA sequences encoding the same CDR3. This chain joins TRBV4-3 and TRBJ2-1; D perhaps matches TRBD2 (6 bases). Trimming cost V 1 base and J 2 bases, with 9 bases left between them. Germline-derived CDR1 and CDR2 are LGHNA and YSLEER. The CDR3 runs to 15 residues. CDR3 amino acids: CASSQGGLAYNEQFF. For the CDR3, the DNA is TGCGCCAGCAGCCAAGGGGGACTCGCCTACAATGAGCAGTTCTTC.

This sequence joins TRBV7-9 and TRBJ1-2; 7 nucleotides align to TRBD1. V dropped 5 bases and J dropped 4; count of bases not matched to a gene: 13. From germline, CDR1 is SEHNR and CDR2 FQNEAQ (reference sequence). The CDR3 is made up of 16 amino acids. CDR3 amino acids: CASSDNPTGSFYGYTF. As DNA, the CDR3 is TGTGCCAGCAGCGACAACCCGACAGGGTCCTTCTATGGCTACACCTTC.

The chain carries TRBV11-2 and TRBJ1-1, with D unresolved. V lost 3 bases and J 4 bases, leaving 12 bases between the germline ends. The germline gives CDR1 SGHAT, CDR2 FQNNGV. The CDR3 spans 14 residues. CDR3 sequence (DNA): TGTGCCAGCAGCTTTTCGGGCATCCCCACTGAAGCTTTCTTT. It translates to CASSFSGIPTEAFF. The full variable domain, in which reference TRBV11-2 and TRBJ1-1 provide the parts outside the CDR3, is EAGVAQSPRYKIIEKRQSVAFWCNPISGHATLYWYQQILGQGPKLLIQFQNNGVVDDSQLPKDRFSAERLKGVDSTLKIQPAKLEDSAVYLCASSFSGIPTEAFFGQGTRLTVV.

The genes are TRBV19 and TRBJ1-4; TRBD1 matches 7 bases. Unmatched junction bases numbered 4, after V lost 6 bases and J lost 6 bases. This CDR3 spans 13 amino acids. In germline, CDR1 is LNHDA, CDR2 SQIVND (reference sequence). CDR3 sequence (DNA): TGTGCCAGTAGACAGGGGTATGATGAAAAACTGTTTTTT. This sequence encodes CASRQGYDEKLFF.

V and J are TRBV29-1 and TRBJ2-7; TRBD2 matches at 10 bases. This CDR3 is built from 17 residues. The V gene end was trimmed by 0 bases and the J gene end by 0 bases; junction bases not matched to a gene: 8. The germline V gene encodes CDR1 SQVTM and CDR2 ANQGSEA. CDR3 amino acids: CSVEEEASGGGSYEQYF. The CDR3, as DNA: TGCAGCGTTGAAGAGGAGGCTAGCGGGGGTGGCTCCTACGAGCAGTACTTC.

The rearrangement joins TRBV27 to TRBJ2-1, with a possible D match to TRBD2 (6 bases). V gave up 0 bases and J gave up 7 bases, with 16 bases separating them. The CDR3 is 16 amino acids. Germline CDR1 MNHEY, CDR2 SMNVEV (reference sequence). CDR3 loop: CASSLSKVFAGNEQFF. For the CDR3, the DNA is TGTGCCAGCAGTTTATCAAAGGTATTTGCGGGGAATGAGCAGTTCTTC.

Comments on this clone: In the same sample, other DNA sequences code for this CDR3. The V call is TRBV7-9, the J call TRBJ2-1; no clear D gene. Trimming removed 5 bases at V and 4 bases at J, with 9 bases between. The CDR3 is 13 amino acids. CDR1 is SEHNR, CDR2 FQNEAQ, per germline (reference sequence). The CDR3 region has the DNA TGTGCCAGCAGCCAAGGCGGATACAATGAGCAGTTCTTC. Translating gives CASSQGGYNEQFF.

This chain connects TRBV28 to TRBJ1-1, with 12 bases aligning to TRBD1. The trim removed 7 bases at V and 7 bases at J, leaving 10 bases unmatched. This CDR3 is 15 amino acids long. The germline CDR1 and CDR2 sequences are MDHEN and SYDVKM. The DNA for the CDR3 is TGTGCCAGCACCTTGGGACAGGGGGCACGTATTGAAGCTTTCTTT. Translated: CASTLGQGARIEAFF.

The chain couples TRBV10-3 to TRBJ2-3, with TRBD2 matching 7 bases. Trimming cost V 9 bases and J 2 bases; bases outside gene matches: 14. From germline, CDR1 is ENHRY and CDR2 SYGVKD. CDR3 length: 16 amino acids. For the CDR3, the DNA is TGTGCCATTGCTAGCGGAGCCCTGATTAACACAGATACGCAGTATTTT. This encodes CAIASGALINTDTQYF.

A word on this clone: The same CDR3 is also encoded by other DNA sequences in this sample. The CDR3 here is CASSRDRDSYEQYF. The CDR3 nucleotides read TGTGCCAGTTCCCGGGACAGGGATTCCTACGAGCAGTACTTC. This rearrangement joins TRBV19 to TRBJ2-7; TRBD1 agrees at 9 bases. Germline CDR1 and CDR2: LNHDA and SQIVND (reference sequence). The V segment lost 8 bases and the J segment 1 base; nucleotides outside the gene matches: 6. This CDR3 is built from 14 residues.